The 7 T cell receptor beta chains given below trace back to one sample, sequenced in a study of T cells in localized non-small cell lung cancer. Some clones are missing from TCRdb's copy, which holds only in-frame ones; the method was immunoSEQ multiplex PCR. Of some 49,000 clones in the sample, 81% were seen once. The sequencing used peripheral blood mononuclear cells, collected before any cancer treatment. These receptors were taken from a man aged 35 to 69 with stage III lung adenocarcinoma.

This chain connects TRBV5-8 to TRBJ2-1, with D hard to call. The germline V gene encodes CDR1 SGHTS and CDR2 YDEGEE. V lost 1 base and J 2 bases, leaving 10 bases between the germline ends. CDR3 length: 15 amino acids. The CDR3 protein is CASSLSSYTYNEQFF. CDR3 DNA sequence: TGTGCCAGCAGCTTGTCCAGTTATACCTACAATGAGCAGTTCTTC.

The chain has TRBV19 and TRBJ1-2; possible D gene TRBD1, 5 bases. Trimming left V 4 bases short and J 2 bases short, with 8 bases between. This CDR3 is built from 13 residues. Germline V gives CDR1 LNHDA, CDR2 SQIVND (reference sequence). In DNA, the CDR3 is TGTGCCAGTAGTACGGGGGTAAACTATGGCTACACCTTC. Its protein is CASSTGVNYGYTF.

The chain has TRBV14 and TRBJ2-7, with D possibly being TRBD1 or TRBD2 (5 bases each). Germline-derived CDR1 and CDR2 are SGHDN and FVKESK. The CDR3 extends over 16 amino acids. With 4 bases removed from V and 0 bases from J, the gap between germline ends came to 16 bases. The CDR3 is CASSRGPTHYSYEQYF. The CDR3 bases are TGTGCCAGCAGCCGGGGACCAACCCACTACTCCTACGAGCAGTACTTC.

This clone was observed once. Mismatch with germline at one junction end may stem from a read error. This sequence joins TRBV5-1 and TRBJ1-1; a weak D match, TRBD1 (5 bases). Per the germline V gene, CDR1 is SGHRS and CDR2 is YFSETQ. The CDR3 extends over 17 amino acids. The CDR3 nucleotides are TGCGCCAGCAGATTGGGATCAGGGTACGAGGGGACCACTGAAGCTTTCTTT. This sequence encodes CASRLGSGYEGTTEAFF.

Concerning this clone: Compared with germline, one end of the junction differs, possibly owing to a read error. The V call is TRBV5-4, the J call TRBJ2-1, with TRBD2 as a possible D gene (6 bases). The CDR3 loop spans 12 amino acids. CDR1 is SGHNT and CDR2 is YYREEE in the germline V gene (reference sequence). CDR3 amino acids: CASSLAGAGTVF. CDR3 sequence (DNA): TGTGCCAGCAGCTTGGCAGGTGCGGGGACTGTCTTC.

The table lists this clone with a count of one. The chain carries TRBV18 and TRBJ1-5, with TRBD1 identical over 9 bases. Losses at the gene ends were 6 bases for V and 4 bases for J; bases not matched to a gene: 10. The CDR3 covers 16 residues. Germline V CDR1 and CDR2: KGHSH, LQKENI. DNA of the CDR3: TGTGCCAGCTCCTCGGGACAGGGCGCCCCGAATCAGCCCCAGCATTTT. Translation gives CASSSGQGAPNQPQHF.

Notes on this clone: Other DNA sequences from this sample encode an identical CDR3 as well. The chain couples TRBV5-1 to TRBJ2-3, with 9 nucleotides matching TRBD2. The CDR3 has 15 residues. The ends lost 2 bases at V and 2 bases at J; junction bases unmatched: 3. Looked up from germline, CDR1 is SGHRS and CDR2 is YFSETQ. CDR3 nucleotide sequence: TGCGCCAGCAGCTTAGCGGGGGGACCCACAGATACGCAGTATTTT. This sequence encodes CASSLAGGPTDTQYF.